This T cell receptor beta chain was captured in a study of T cell responses to AZD1222 COVID-19 vaccine. This CDR3 has 17 residues. V was clipped by 1 base and J by 3 bases, with 16 bases between them. The germline CDR1 and CDR2 sequences are MGHRA and YSYEKL. Investigators merged groups given second doses at roughly 4 or roughly 12 weeks. The repertoire was sequenced with immunoSEQ multiplex PCR; TCRdb's copy has only in-frame clones and lacks some. The sample holds about 150,000 clones, about nine tenths seen once. As for this clone: Antigen: not known.

General study points: Donors in the cohort were predominantly white British and more often female, and clonal diversity was possibly underestimated. Close to half of spike-specific TCRs reportedly recognize unmutated variant regions.

The receptor was isolated from an adult who received the AZD1222 COVID-19 vaccine. The sample consisted of peripheral blood, taken 28 days after the second AZD1222 dose. The chain joins TRBV4-1 to TRBJ1-3; D not certain. CDR3 region: CASSQVRQTAGGNTIYF. CDR3 nucleotides: TGCGCCAGCAGCCAAGTAAGGCAGACCGCGGGTGGAAACACCATATATTTT.